This entry lists 4 T cell receptor beta chains sequenced from one sample in a study of T cell repertoires in cytomegalovirus infection. TCRdb passed the reads through MiXCR, listing each CDR3 protein once. The repertoire holds 250,000 or so distinct CDR3 sequences, with about a sixth as singletons. What was sequenced was CD8+ T cells from PBMCs. All receptors derive from a human donor in good health (CMV status not recorded). Some clones in this sample may be carry-over from other donors' samples.

In its sample, this clonotype was seen many times. The J gene is TRBJ2-5, the V gene TRBV11-2, with D unresolved. Trimming left V 5 bases short and J 2 bases short, with 15 bases between. CDR1 and CDR2 (germline): SGHAT, FQNNGV. The CDR3 runs to 15 residues. The CDR3 bases are TGTGCCAGCAGCCCCGGAATAGGGCCGCAAGAGACCCAGTACTTC. Encoded protein: CASSPGIGPQETQYF. Based on the CDR3 plus reference TRBV11-2 and TRBJ2-5, the full variable domain is EAGVAQSPRYKIIEKRQSVAFWCNPISGHATLYWYQQILGQGPKLLIQFQNNGVVDDSQLPKDRFSAERLKGVDSTLKIQPAKLEDSAVYLCASSPGIGPQETQYFGPGTRLLVL.

The V call is TRBV2, the J call TRBJ1-5; D is ambiguous. The CDR3 runs to 15 residues. Germline V lookup: CDR1 SNHLY, CDR2 FYNNEI. Trimming took 6 bases from V and 0 from J, leaving 12 bases between them. The CDR3 spells CASRSSPDSNQPQHF. The CDR3, as DNA: TGTGCCAGCAGGTCCTCTCCGGATAGCAATCAGCCCCAGCATTTT. The full variable domain, its missing parts supplied by reference TRBV2 and TRBJ1-5, is EPEVTQTPSHQVTQMGQEVILRCVPISNHLYFYWYRQILGQKVEFLVSFYNNEISEKSEIFDDQFSVERPDGSNFTLKIRSTKLEDSAMYFCASRSSPDSNQPQHFGDGTRLSIL.

This clonotype has a count of ten or more. This chain joins TRBV7-9 and TRBJ1-3; D is unresolved. The germline V gene encodes CDR1 SEHNR and CDR2 FQNEAQ (reference sequence). This CDR3 is built from 15 residues. Trimming removed 3 bases from V and 0 bases from J, with 9 bases in between. The CDR3 DNA follows: TGTGCCAGCAGCTTTCAGCACCTCTCTGGAAACACCATATATTTT. This translates into CASSFQHLSGNTIYF.

This clonotype was observed a handful of times. This chain links TRBV28 with TRBJ2-3; a weak D match, TRBD1 (6 bases). In germline, CDR1 is MDHEN, CDR2 SYDVKM. The germline V and J ends were trimmed by 2 bases and 4 bases, with 13 bases remaining between them. This CDR3 spans 15 amino acids. CDR3: CASSLDRIGPDTQYF. In DNA form, the CDR3 reads TGTGCCAGCAGTTTAGACAGGATAGGGCCAGATACGCAGTATTTT.